Below are 3 T cell receptor beta chains sequenced from a single sample in a study of OX40 agonist ivuxolimab in advanced cancers. The table came from immunoSEQ multiplex PCR; TCRdb's copy has only in-frame clones and leaves some out. The table lists about 37,000 clones, just under 85% of them singletons. Sequencing was performed on CD4+ or CD8+ T cells sorted from blood, taken in a trial of the OX40 agonist ivuxolimab. The source of these receptors is an adult with an advanced solid tumor such as melanoma, head and neck, liver or kidney cancer.

This chain links TRBV7-9 with TRBJ2-7; 9 bases line up with TRBD1. The germline CDR1 and CDR2 sequences are SEHNR and FQNEAQ (reference sequence). This CDR3 is 14 amino acids long. The trim removed 0 bases at V and 9 bases at J, leaving 6 bases unmatched. The CDR3 loop is CASSLAKGQGRQYF. In DNA, the CDR3 is TGTGCCAGCAGCTTAGCCAAGGGACAGGGTAGGCAGTACTTC.

The V and J genes are TRBV6-5 and TRBJ1-1, with TRBD1 matching 9 bases. The ends lost 5 bases at V and 4 bases at J; junction bases unmatched: 2. Germline lookup yields CDR1 MNHEY and CDR2 SVGAGI. This CDR3 region has 13 residues. CDR3 sequence reads: CASSTGGFTEAFF. CDR3 DNA sequence: TGTGCCAGCAGTACAGGGGGCTTCACTGAAGCTTTCTTT.

The CDR3 region is CASSRGGNTEAFF. CDR3 nucleotide sequence: TGTGCCAGCAGCCGGGGGGGAAACACTGAAGCTTTCTTT. The chain joins TRBV14 to TRBJ1-1; D possibly corresponds to TRBD1 (5 bases). From germline, CDR1 is SGHDN and CDR2 FVKESK. This CDR3 comprises 13 residues. Trimming stripped 4 bases from V and 2 bases from J, with 8 bases between.